These 25 T cell receptor beta chains share one sample of origin, sequenced in a study of blood T cells in healthy people across ages. The second PCR ran about 6 to 11 cycles with a sample-barcoded 5' primer and J-beta primers. Using its own MiXCR run on the 5' RACE reads, TCRdb lists one record per CDR3 protein. The data contain some 550,000 distinct CDR3 sequences, around 50% of them singletons. The specimen sequenced was blood. The receptors come from a man older than 75 in good health.

There are a few counts of this clonotype. The chain joins TRBV7-9 to TRBJ2-7; TRBD2 aligns across 12 bases. CDR3 length: 16 amino acids. V shed 2 bases and J 5 bases; nucleotides not matched to a gene: 7. Germline CDR1 and CDR2: SEHNR and FQNEAQ (reference sequence). Here the CDR3 reads CASSLSRLAGVHEQYF. In nucleotides, the CDR3 is TGTGCCAGCAGCTTATCACGACTAGCGGGAGTCCACGAGCAGTACTTC.

There are a few counts of this clonotype. The chain has TRBV7-3 and TRBJ2-5, with D tentatively TRBD2 (6 bases). The CDR3 is 15 amino acids. The germline V gene encodes CDR1 SGHTA and CDR2 FQGTGA. V lost 2 bases and J 2 bases, leaving 12 bases between the germline ends. This CDR3 is CASSLGPRGQETQYF. DNA of the CDR3: TGTGCCAGCAGCTTAGGGCCCCGGGGGCAAGAGACCCAGTACTTC.

V usage is TRBV20-1 and J usage is TRBJ2-1; D is undetermined. V lost 4 bases to trimming and J lost 5 bases, with 6 bases between them. The CDR3 length is 11 residues. Germline V lookup: CDR1 DFQATT, CDR2 SNEGSKA (reference sequence). The CDR3 loop reads CSAIWDNEQFF. As DNA, the CDR3 is TGCAGTGCTATTTGGGACAATGAGCAGTTCTTC.

This clonotype has a handful of counts. This chain joins TRBV5-1 and TRBJ2-7; D unresolved. CDR3 length equals 12 residues. Trimming took off 2 bases at V and 5 bases at J, with 8 bases between the two ends. Germline V gene sequence: CDR1 SGHRS, CDR2 YFSETQ. CDR3 amino acids: CASSLGWNEQYF. The DNA of the CDR3 is TGCGCCAGCAGCTTAGGCTGGAACGAGCAGTACTTC.

This chain uses TRBV27 with TRBJ2-1; 14 bases map to TRBD2. From germline, CDR1 is MNHEY and CDR2 SMNVEV (reference sequence). With V trimmed by 2 bases and J by 4 bases, 7 bases remained unmatched. This CDR3 has 18 amino acids. CDR3 nucleotide sequence: TGTGCCAGCAGTTTAAGGACTAGCGGGGGGCTCGGGTACAATGAGCAGTTCTTC. It translates to CASSLRTSGGLGYNEQFF.

The table lists this clonotype with a few counts. The V call is TRBV3-1, the J call TRBJ2-3; TRBD2 matches at 7 bases. Trimming removed 0 bases from V and 3 bases from J; junction bases left unmatched: 6. Germline values: CDR1 LGHDT, CDR2 YNNKEL (reference sequence). The CDR3 is 16 residues long. CDR3 DNA sequence: TGTGCCAGCAGCCAAGATATTAGCGGGCAGACAGATACGCAGTATTTT. This gives the protein CASSQDISGQTDTQYF.

In the case of this clonotype: An end of the junction does not agree with germline; a read error may underlie this. The chain joins TRBV6-5 to TRBJ2-7; D is possibly TRBD1 (6 bases). The CDR3 is 15 amino acids. Germline V CDR1 and CDR2: MNHEY, SVGAGI. The CDR3 nucleotides read TGTGCCAGCAGTTCCCAGGACAGAAGCTCCCACGAGCAGTACTTC. Translating it yields CASSSQDRSSHEQYF.

This rearrangement joins TRBV18 to TRBJ2-1; 10 positions agree with TRBD2. Germline V gives CDR1 KGHSH, CDR2 LQKENI. The CDR3 runs 14 residues. The V segment lost 8 bases and the J segment 2 bases; nucleotides outside the gene matches: 3. This CDR3 is CASALAGTYNEQFF. The CDR3, as DNA: TGTGCCAGCGCACTAGCGGGGACCTACAATGAGCAGTTCTTC.

This clonotype was observed a single time. The chain joins TRBV20-1 to TRBJ2-5; maybe TRBD2 (5 bases). With 7 bases removed from V and 4 bases from J, the gap between germline ends came to 22 bases. The CDR3 is 15 residues long. CDR1 is DFQATT and CDR2 is SNEGSKA in the germline V gene (reference sequence). CDR3 sequence reads: CSVGPEAPTLETQYF. CDR3 nucleotides: TGCAGTGTCGGTCCGGAGGCACCAACTTTAGAGACCCAGTACTTC.

The chain has TRBV11-2 and TRBJ1-2; weak D call: TRBD1 (6 bases). V lost 4 bases and J lost 2, with 14 bases in between. Germline loops: CDR1 SGHAT, CDR2 FQNNGV. The CDR3 has 15 residues. The CDR3 loop is CASSSLRTANYGYTF. The CDR3 DNA is TGTGCCAGCAGCTCCCTAAGGACAGCGAACTATGGCTACACCTTC.

Notes on this clonotype: One end of the junction does not line up with germline, which may come from a read error. V gene TRBV2 combines with J gene TRBJ2-1; tentative D call: TRBD1 (6 bases). The CDR3 covers 11 residues. Looked up from germline, CDR1 is SNHLY and CDR2 is FYNNEI. This chain's CDR3 is CVSSEGGLQFF. The CDR3 DNA reads as TGTGTCAGCAGTGAAGGGGGTCTGCAGTTCTTC.

This clonotype was observed a handful of times. The chain is built from TRBV27 and TRBJ2-3; D is unclear. The CDR3 has 13 residues. CDR1 is MNHEY, CDR2 SMNVEV, per germline (reference sequence). V lost 3 bases to trimming and J lost 5 bases, with 9 bases between them. CDR3 coding DNA: TGTGCCAGCAGTTTCTCGGGTTTAGATACGCAGTATTTT. Translated, it gives CASSFSGLDTQYF.

The chain recombines TRBV9 with TRBJ2-5; 9 positions match TRBD1. The J call may be incorrect, as the DNA end agrees better with TRBJ2-7. Germline CDR1 SGDLS, CDR2 YYNGEE. The CDR3 covers 15 residues. The CDR3 here is CASIPRDRVIHEQYF. CDR3 DNA: TGTGCCAGCATCCCCCGGGACAGGGTAATCCACGAGCAGTACTTC.

Details on this clonotype: One junction end does not reproduce the germline sequence, and a read error may be involved. The rearrangement joins TRBV20-1 to TRBJ1-4; TRBD1 is a possible D gene (6 bases). This CDR3 has 13 residues. Germline values: CDR1 DFQATT, CDR2 SNEGSKA (reference sequence). This chain's CDR3 is CSAGTPTNEELFF. CDR3 nucleotides: TGCAGTGCTGGGACACCAACTAATGAAGAACTGTTTTTT.

This clonotype was observed a few times. This sequence joins TRBV30 and TRBJ1-6; D gene ambiguous. Per the germline V gene, CDR1 is GTSNPN and CDR2 is SVGIG (reference sequence). V dropped 0 bases and J dropped 13 bases, with 13 bases sitting between them. The CDR3 is 13 residues long. The DNA for the CDR3 is TGTGCCTGGAGTGTACTTATTGGAGAGCCCCTCCACTTT. Translated, it gives CAWSVLIGEPLHF.

The table lists this clonotype with a count of one. The chain links TRBV20-1 to TRBJ1-2, with 7 bases that match TRBD1. Germline V gene data show CDR1 as DFQATT and CDR2 as SNEGSKA (reference sequence). V lost 6 bases to trimming and J lost 1 base; unmatched junction nucleotides: 11. This CDR3 has 15 residues. The CDR3: CSAKTGTQLNYGYTF. DNA for the CDR3: TGCAGTGCAAAGACAGGGACGCAGCTTAACTATGGCTACACCTTC.

The CDR3 nucleotides are TGTGCCAGCAGCTTGGCCGCGGACGGGAGATTAAATGAGCAGTTCTTC. Encoded protein: CASSLAADGRLNEQFF. The rearrangement uses TRBV5-4 and TRBJ2-1, with TRBD2 as a possible D gene (6 bases). There are 16 residues in the CDR3. Germline V gene data show CDR1 as SGHNT and CDR2 as YYREEE (reference sequence). Trimming pared 0 bases from V and 7 bases from J, leaving 17 bases between.

In this sample, this clonotype turned up once. The rearrangement links TRBV29-1 to TRBJ1-2, with D possibly matching TRBD1 (5 bases). The V gene's germline CDR1 is SQVTM and CDR2 ANQGSEA. The ends were cut back, 7 bases at V and 4 bases at J, with 19 bases in the middle. The CDR3 runs 14 residues. The CDR3 DNA reads TGCAGCGCCCGGGACGGTTATAAATCCTATGGCTACACCTTC. Its translation is CSARDGYKSYGYTF.

This clonotype came up a few times. V and J are TRBV5-1 and TRBJ2-7, with 9 bases identical to TRBD1. Trimming took 4 bases from V and 3 from J; bases not matched to a gene: 11. Germline CDR1 SGHRS, CDR2 YFSETQ. The length of the CDR3 is 16 residues. The CDR3 reads CASSTAPGQGLYEQYF. DNA for the CDR3: TGCGCCAGCAGCACGGCTCCGGGACAGGGCCTCTACGAGCAGTACTTC. The entire variable domain, with the rest obtained from reference TRBV5-1 and TRBJ2-7, is as follows: KAGVTQTPRYLIKTRGQQVTLSCSPISGHRSVSWYQQTPGQGLQFLFEYFSETQRNKGNFPGRFSGRQFSNSRSEMNVSTLELGDSALYLCASSTAPGQGLYEQYFGPGTRLTVT.

This clonotype was detected many times. The rearrangement joins TRBV6-6 to TRBJ2-7, with D perhaps matching TRBD2 (5 bases). The ends were cut back, 2 bases at V and 6 bases at J, with 20 bases in the middle. Germline V gene sequence: CDR1 MNHNY, CDR2 SVGAGI (reference sequence). This CDR3 has 16 amino acids. The CDR3 nucleotides are TGTGCCAGCAGTTACAGCACCCCCTCAGAACGGGGCGAGCAGTACTTC. Encoded protein: CASSYSTPSERGEQYF.

The J gene is TRBJ2-7, the V gene TRBV20-1; D might be TRBD2 (6 bases). The CDR3 runs to 12 residues. Germline lookup yields CDR1 DFQATT and CDR2 SNEGSKA (reference sequence). Between the trimmed V and J ends, which lost 3 bases and 9 bases, there was a span of 15 bases. In nucleotides, the CDR3 is TGCAGTGCTAGTTCGGAGGGCGTGTGGCAGTACTTC. The encoded protein is CSASSEGVWQYF.

The chain combines TRBV9 with TRBJ2-3, with 7 bases fitting TRBD2. The length of the CDR3 is 16 residues. The germline V gene has CDR1 SGDLS and CDR2 YYNGEE. Trimming removed 0 bases from V and 10 bases from J; junction bases left unmatched: 14. This CDR3 is CASSVDWLAAQRPQYF. The CDR3 DNA is TGTGCCAGCAGCGTAGACTGGCTAGCGGCCCAGAGGCCGCAGTATTTT.

This clonotype was observed a handful of times. This sequence joins TRBV29-1 and TRBJ1-1; D remains unclear. The CDR3 spans 11 residues. CDR1 and CDR2 (germline): SQVTM, ANQGSEA. The V end lost 0 bases, the J end lost 10 bases, and 9 bases lay between the germline ends. In DNA form, the CDR3 reads TGCAGCGTTGAAGAAGCAGTGGTAGCTTTCTTT. Amino acid sequence: CSVEEAVVAFF.

This clonotype was counted only a few times. The chain links TRBV5-6 to TRBJ2-7, with D tentatively TRBD2 (5 bases). The CDR3 is 17 residues long. Germline V gives CDR1 SGHDT, CDR2 YYEEEE. V was trimmed by 1 base and J by 4 bases, leaving 21 bases between them. The DNA of the CDR3 is TGTGCCAGCAGCTTGCACAAGGCTAGCTCACAGCGTTACGAGCAGTACTTC. It is translated as CASSLHKASSQRYEQYF.

The J gene is TRBJ1-1, the V gene TRBV7-3; possibly TRBD1 for D (5 bases). Germline V gene sequence: CDR1 SGHTA, CDR2 FQGTGA. Trimming removed 5 bases from V and 4 bases from J, with 14 bases in between. The CDR3 loop spans 14 amino acids. The CDR3 DNA reads TGTGCCAGCAGCCCCCATGGGGGAGTCACTGAAGCTTTCTTT. Translating gives CASSPHGGVTEAFF.